The 29 T cell receptor beta chains below all came from one sample that was sequenced in a study of OX40 agonist ivuxolimab in advanced cancers. Only in-frame clones appear in the TCRdb table, and some are missing; sequencing was by immunoSEQ multiplex PCR. The data contain approximately 50,000 clones, around 83% of them singletons. This specimen was CD4+ or CD8+ T cells sorted from blood, taken in a trial of the OX40 agonist ivuxolimab. The receptors here all came from an adult with an advanced solid tumor such as melanoma, head and neck, liver or kidney cancer.

The chain is built from TRBV6-5 and TRBJ2-7; 8 positions agree with TRBD2. J was trimmed by 3 bases and V by 2 bases; bases with no gene match: 6. The CDR3 runs 15 residues. Germline lookup yields CDR1 MNHEY and CDR2 SVGAGI. In nucleotides, the CDR3 is TGTGCCAGCAGTTACGGCGGGGGGAACCTCTACGAGCAGTACTTC. Translating gives CASSYGGGNLYEQYF.

The chain uses TRBV5-4 and TRBJ2-3; TRBD1 is a possible D gene (6 bases). The germline V gene encodes CDR1 SGHNT and CDR2 YYREEE (reference sequence). Trimming removed 3 bases at V and 1 base at J, with 9 bases between. The CDR3 is 14 amino acids. The CDR3 reads CASSSGQRTDTQYF. For the CDR3, the DNA is TGTGCCAGCAGCTCCGGACAGCGCACAGATACGCAGTATTTT. The whole variable domain, filled in from reference TRBV5-4 and TRBJ2-3, reads ETGVTQSPTHLIKTRGQQVTLRCSSQSGHNTVSWYQQALGQGPQFIFQYYREEENGRGNFPPRFSGLQFPNYSSELNVNALELDDSALYLCASSSGQRTDTQYFGPGTRLTVL.

This clone was counted only a few times. The chain employs TRBV28 and TRBJ1-2, with D unclear. Germline CDR1 MDHEN, CDR2 SYDVKM. Trimming cost V 4 bases and J 3 bases, with 3 bases left between them. CDR3 size: 11 residues. The CDR3 sequence is CASSSYYGYTF. As DNA, the CDR3 is TGTGCCAGCAGTTCCTACTATGGCTACACCTTC.

The rearrangement uses TRBV5-1 and TRBJ2-1, with a possible D match to TRBD2 (6 bases). This CDR3 is built from 14 residues. Germline CDR1 is SGHRS and CDR2 is YFSETQ. V was pared by 4 bases and J by 5 bases, with 13 bases between. In nucleotides, the CDR3 is TGCGCCAGCAGCCGGGACTCCACCGACAATGAGCAGTTCTTC. It yields the protein CASSRDSTDNEQFF.

The J gene is TRBJ2-7, the V gene TRBV5-1, with D perhaps TRBD2 (6 bases). The germline CDR1 and CDR2 sequences are SGHRS and YFSETQ. With 5 bases removed from V and 1 base from J, the gap between germline ends came to 13 bases. CDR3 length equals 14 residues. The DNA for the CDR3 is TGCGCCAGCAGTTTTAGCGGAGCTTCCTACGAGCAGTACTTC. Translated: CASSFSGASYEQYF.

In its sample, this clone was seen once. This sequence joins TRBV19 and TRBJ2-4; 9 nucleotides align to TRBD2. J was trimmed by 0 bases and V by 5 bases; bases with no gene match: 14. Germline V lookup: CDR1 LNHDA, CDR2 SQIVND (reference sequence). The CDR3 contains 19 residues. DNA for the CDR3: TGTGCCAGTAGTGAGCTCGGGATACTAGCGGGTAGAGCCAAAAACATTCAGTACTTC. It specifies CASSELGILAGRAKNIQYF.

The chain recombines TRBV6-5 with TRBJ1-1, with D possibly being TRBD1 (5 bases). This CDR3 contains 13 residues. V dropped 7 bases and J dropped 1 base, with 10 bases sitting between them. The germline V gene has CDR1 MNHEY and CDR2 SVGAGI. The DNA for the CDR3 is TGTGCCAGCACCCCAGGACAGAACACTGAAGCTTTCTTT. Its protein product is CASTPGQNTEAFF.

The V gene is TRBV28, the J gene TRBJ2-7; 7 bases are shared with TRBD2. Germline-derived CDR1 and CDR2 are MDHEN and SYDVKM. The CDR3 loop spans 15 amino acids. The ends lost 6 bases at V and 3 bases at J; junction bases unmatched: 11. Here the CDR3 reads CASSPRGGKVYEQYF. The CDR3 DNA reads TGTGCCAGCAGCCCACGGGGAGGGAAGGTCTACGAGCAGTACTTC.

The chain combines TRBV9 with TRBJ1-3, with 8 nucleotides matching TRBD1. Per the germline V gene, CDR1 is SGDLS and CDR2 is YYNGEE. J gave up 8 bases and V 2 bases, and 9 bases lay outside the gene matches. This CDR3 comprises 15 residues. The CDR3 here is CASSVGPDRADTIYF. In DNA, the CDR3 is TGTGCCAGCAGCGTGGGACCGGACAGGGCGGACACCATATATTTT. The variable domain in full, completed from reference TRBV9 and TRBJ1-3, reads DSGVTQTPKHLITATGQRVTLRCSPRSGDLSVYWYQQSLDQGLQFLIQYYNGEERAKGNILERFSAQQFPDLHSELNLSSLELGDSALYFCASSVGPDRADTIYFGEGSWLTVV.

This chain joins TRBV30 and TRBJ1-3; D not certain. V dropped 0 bases and J dropped 0 bases, with 9 bases sitting between them. The germline CDR1 and CDR2 sequences are GTSNPN and SVGIG (reference sequence). The CDR3 contains 15 residues. The CDR3 DNA reads as TGTGCCTGGAGTGTACGGACCTTCTCTGGAAACACCATATATTTT. Its protein product is CAWSVRTFSGNTIYF. Supplemented by reference TRBV30 and TRBJ1-3, the full variable domain reads SQTIHQWPATLVQPVGSPLSLECTVEGTSNPNLYWYRQAAGRGLQLLFYSVGIGQISSEVPQNLSASRPQDRQFILSSKKLLLSDSGFYLCAWSVRTFSGNTIYFGEGSWLTVV.

This rearrangement joins TRBV19 to TRBJ1-4; D gene ambiguous. The V gene lost 8 bases and the J gene lost 0 bases, with 7 bases spanning the gap. CDR1 is LNHDA, CDR2 SQIVND, per germline (reference sequence). The CDR3 consists of 13 residues. CDR3 protein: CASVEATNEKLFF. In nucleotides, the CDR3 is TGTGCCAGTGTTGAGGCAACTAATGAAAAACTGTTTTTT.

The V call is TRBV6-1, the J call TRBJ1-2; a weak D match, TRBD1 (6 bases). Germline V lookup: CDR1 MNHNS, CDR2 SASEGT. This CDR3 contains 13 residues. Trimming stripped 6 bases from V and 8 bases from J, with 16 bases between. CDR3 residues: CASRTTGRQGYTF. The DNA of the CDR3 is TGTGCCAGCAGAACCACAGGGCGTCAAGGCTACACCTTC.

The chain couples TRBV5-4 to TRBJ2-1; 9 nucleotides line up with TRBD1. The CDR3 has 12 residues. V dropped 1 base and J dropped 16; count of bases not matched to a gene: 6. CDR1 is SGHNT and CDR2 is YYREEE in the germline V gene (reference sequence). The CDR3 protein is CASSLFGTGQFF. The CDR3 coding sequence is TGTGCCAGCAGCTTGTTTGGGACAGGGCAATTCTTC. The complete variable domain, with remaining parts taken from reference TRBV5-4 and TRBJ2-1, reads ETGVTQSPTHLIKTRGQQVTLRCSSQSGHNTVSWYQQALGQGPQFIFQYYREEENGRGNFPPRFSGLQFPNYSSELNVNALELDDSALYLCASSLFGTGQFFGPGTRLTVL.

The chain has TRBV6-5 and TRBJ1-5, with a tentative D call TRBD1 (5 bases). The V and J ends lost 2 bases and 5 bases respectively, with 13 bases between them. Germline V gene lookup returns CDR1 MNHEY and CDR2 SVGAGI. This CDR3 is 15 amino acids long. Written as DNA, the CDR3 is TGTGCCAGCAGTTACACCACAGGTTCCGATCAGCCCCAGCATTTT. Protein: CASSYTTGSDQPQHF.

The chain couples TRBV5-4 to TRBJ2-3; no clear D. This CDR3 has 12 residues. Germline loops: CDR1 SGHNT, CDR2 YYREEE (reference sequence). The V end was cut by 4 bases, the J end by 4 bases, with 7 bases between. The CDR3, as DNA: TGTGCCAGCAGCCCGCACTCAGATACGCAGTATTTT. This sequence encodes CASSPHSDTQYF. Full variable domain (remainder filled in from reference TRBV5-4 and TRBJ2-3): ETGVTQSPTHLIKTRGQQVTLRCSSQSGHNTVSWYQQALGQGPQFIFQYYREEENGRGNFPPRFSGLQFPNYSSELNVNALELDDSALYLCASSPHSDTQYFGPGTRLTVL.

This clone was seen just once. The chain links TRBV19 to TRBJ2-3; possibly TRBD2 for D (6 bases). Looked up from germline, CDR1 is LNHDA and CDR2 is SQIVND (reference sequence). V gave up 1 base and J gave up 1 base, with 6 bases separating them. The CDR3 extends over 14 amino acids. The CDR3 spells CASSIGGGTDTQYF. The CDR3 DNA sequence: TGTGCCAGTAGTATAGGCGGGGGCACAGATACGCAGTATTTT.

This clone was counted a few times. The same CDR3 can be traced to other DNA sequences in this sample. This chain links TRBV7-2 with TRBJ2-1; D unresolved. With 5 bases removed from V and 4 bases from J, the gap between germline ends came to 3 bases. Per germline, CDR1 SGHTA and CDR2 FQGNSA. There are 11 residues in the CDR3. CDR3 amino acids: CASSPYNEQFF. The DNA for the CDR3 is TGTGCCAGCAGCCCGTACAATGAGCAGTTCTTC.

Concerning this clone: In the same sample, other DNA sequences code for this CDR3. This rearrangement joins TRBV30 to TRBJ1-2, with a tentative D call TRBD1 (6 bases). The V gene's germline CDR1 is GTSNPN and CDR2 SVGIG (reference sequence). The CDR3 contains 12 residues. Between the trimmed V and J ends, which lost 3 bases and 7 bases, there was a span of 12 bases. The CDR3 region has the DNA TGTGCCTGGAGGCCGGGGGCAGGTGGCTACACCTTC. The encoded protein is CAWRPGAGGYTF.

This clone was counted a single time. V is TRBV9 and J is TRBJ2-3, with D possibly TRBD1 on 5 matching bases. The germline V gene has CDR1 SGDLS and CDR2 YYNGEE. V was clipped by 2 bases and J by 0 bases, with 10 bases between them. The CDR3 has 15 amino acids. CDR3 loop: CASSVKGPSTDTQYF. DNA for the CDR3: TGTGCCAGCAGCGTGAAGGGGCCAAGCACAGATACGCAGTATTTT. Variable domain in full (rest from reference TRBV9 and TRBJ2-3): DSGVTQTPKHLITATGQRVTLRCSPRSGDLSVYWYQQSLDQGLQFLIQYYNGEERAKGNILERFSAQQFPDLHSELNLSSLELGDSALYFCASSVKGPSTDTQYFGPGTRLTVL.

The chain carries TRBV11-1 and TRBJ2-5; 12 bases align to TRBD1. J gave up 5 bases and V 4 bases, and 8 bases lay outside the gene matches. In germline, CDR1 is SGHAT, CDR2 FQDESV (reference sequence). The length of the CDR3 is 16 residues. CDR3 in DNA: TGTGCCAGCAGCTCGATGTCGGGACAGGGGGCCGAGACCCAGTACTTC. Translating it yields CASSSMSGQGAETQYF.

The chain recombines TRBV15 with TRBJ1-1; D not resolved. V lost 0 bases to trimming and J lost 3 bases, with 11 bases between them. The CDR3 runs to 15 residues. Germline CDR1 is LNHNV and CDR2 is YYDKDF (reference sequence). The CDR3: CATSRDVGLDTEAFF. The CDR3 nucleotides are TGTGCCACCAGCAGAGATGTGGGATTAGACACTGAAGCTTTCTTT.

CDR3 sequence reads: CASSGAGNYEQYF. CDR3 DNA sequence: TGTGCCAGCAGTGGGGCAGGGAACTACGAGCAGTACTTC. The rearrangement uses TRBV2 and TRBJ2-7; maybe TRBD1 (5 bases). The CDR3 runs 13 residues. The V and J ends lost 4 bases and 3 bases respectively, with 10 bases between them. Looked up from germline, CDR1 is SNHLY and CDR2 is FYNNEI.

Comments on this clone: The sample contains more than one DNA sequence encoding this CDR3. The chain recombines TRBV18 with TRBJ2-6; D is ambiguous. This CDR3 has 15 residues. Germline values: CDR1 KGHSH, CDR2 LQKENI. V lost 3 bases and J lost 0, with 6 bases in between. The CDR3 sequence: CASSPLSSGANVLTF. The CDR3 DNA follows: TGTGCCAGCTCACCGTTAAGCTCTGGGGCCAACGTCCTGACTTTC.

The V and J genes are TRBV5-4 and TRBJ1-1; the match to TRBD1 covers 7 bases. The CDR3 length is 16 residues. V shed 5 bases and J 0 bases; nucleotides not matched to a gene: 10. Germline-derived CDR1 and CDR2 are SGHNT and YYREEE (reference sequence). CDR3 sequence reads: CASRLRLTGMNTEAFF. DNA of the CDR3: TGTGCCAGCAGATTACGTCTGACAGGGATGAACACTGAAGCTTTCTTT.

This clone has only one observation. The chain is built from TRBV7-2 and TRBJ2-3, with D tentatively TRBD2 (7 bases). CDR3 length: 16 residues. The ends were cut back, 6 bases at V and 0 bases at J, with 16 bases in the middle. Germline CDR1 reads SGHTA; CDR2 reads FQGNSA. CDR3 in amino acids: CASRGRGRGSTDTQYF. The CDR3 DNA reads as TGTGCCAGCAGAGGACGGGGGCGGGGGAGCACAGATACGCAGTATTTT.

The rearrangement uses TRBV14 and TRBJ2-1, with 9 bases that match TRBD2. Germline lookup yields CDR1 SGHDN and CDR2 FVKESK. Trimming took 4 bases from V and 1 from J; bases not matched to a gene: 5. The length of the CDR3 is 16 residues. CDR3 coding DNA: TGTGCCAGCAGCCCGTGGACTAGCGTATCCTACAATGAGCAGTTCTTC. Translating it yields CASSPWTSVSYNEQFF.

The chain joins TRBV19 to TRBJ2-2; D is possibly TRBD1 (6 bases). This CDR3 spans 14 amino acids. The V end was cut by 6 bases, the J end by 7 bases, with 15 bases between. The germline CDR1 and CDR2 sequences are LNHDA and SQIVND (reference sequence). The CDR3 coding sequence is TGTGCCAGTAGGACAGGATATTTTGACGGGGAGCTGTTTTTT. This gives the protein CASRTGYFDGELFF.

This chain uses TRBV28 with TRBJ1-1; 7 bases map to TRBD1. Unmatched junction bases numbered 10, after V lost 5 bases and J lost 4 bases. The CDR3 contains 15 residues. CDR1 and CDR2 (germline): MDHEN, SYDVKM. The CDR3 loop reads CASSPGDSWGTEAFF. Here the CDR3 DNA reads TGTGCCAGCAGTCCTGGGGACAGCTGGGGCACTGAAGCTTTCTTT.

V gene TRBV11-2 combines with J gene TRBJ1-5, with 8 nucleotides matching TRBD1. CDR1 is SGHAT and CDR2 is FQNNGV in the germline V gene. The CDR3 loop spans 14 amino acids. V lost 0 bases and J lost 7; bases outside the gene matches: 2. DNA of the CDR3: TGTGCCAGCAGCTTAGACGCAGGGGGCCAGCCCCAGCATTTT. It translates to CASSLDAGGQPQHF.